This passage covers 14 T cell receptor beta chains from one sample sequenced in a study of cytomegalovirus exposure and HLA in healthy donors. Primers: 60 Vbeta forward and 13 Jbeta reverse. Repertoires were generated with immunoSEQ multiplex PCR, while TCRdb's copy carries only in-frame clones and drops some. The sample contains 150,000 to 200,000 clones, roughly 78% of which appear only once. Sequencing was performed on PBMCs. Receptors were obtained from a woman aged 25 to 39 in good health and CMV-seropositive.

The chain carries TRBV7-9 and TRBJ1-5, with TRBD1 matching over 9 bases. V gave up 0 bases and J gave up 6 bases; unmatched junction bases: 6. Germline lookup yields CDR1 SEHNR and CDR2 FQNEAQ (reference sequence). The CDR3 is 16 residues long. CDR3 sequence: CASSLALDRGSQPQHF. The CDR3 DNA follows: TGTGCCAGCAGCTTAGCTCTGGACAGGGGAAGTCAGCCCCAGCATTTT.

Regarding this clone: Its ends do not fully match the called genes, so a read error is possible. This chain joins TRBV7-9 and TRBJ1-5; D is unclear. Germline assignment: CDR1 SEHNR and CDR2 FQNEAQ (reference sequence). This CDR3 has 11 residues. CDR3 sequence: CSSPGNQPQHF. Written as DNA, the CDR3 is TGTTCCAGCCCGGGCAATCAGCCCCAGCATTTT.

This clone showed up just once. V and J are TRBV7-9 and TRBJ2-7; D remains unclear. This CDR3 comprises 14 residues. V lost 0 bases, J lost 1 base, and 7 bases lay in between. Germline CDR1 reads SEHNR; CDR2 reads FQNEAQ (reference sequence). CDR3 DNA: TGTGCCAGCAGCTTAGCGAGCTCGTCCTACGAGCAGTACTTC. It codes for CASSLASSSYEQYF.

The chain recombines TRBV29-1 with TRBJ2-7; 8 bases are shared with TRBD1. V lost 6 bases, J lost 3 bases, and 4 bases stayed unmatched. This CDR3 region has 12 residues. CDR1 and CDR2 (germline): SQVTM, ANQGSEA. The CDR3 loop reads CSVRTGLYEQYF. For the CDR3, the DNA is TGCAGCGTACGGACAGGGCTCTACGAGCAGTACTTC.

This chain uses TRBV5-8 with TRBJ2-1, with 7 bases aligning to TRBD1. V lost 4 bases, J lost 0 bases, and 4 bases stayed unmatched. Germline loops: CDR1 SGHTS, CDR2 YDEGEE. This CDR3 has 15 residues. CDR3 coding DNA: TGTGCCAGCAGCCTACAGGGGACCTCCTACAATGAGCAGTTCTTC. Its translation: CASSLQGTSYNEQFF.

This rearrangement joins TRBV11-2 to TRBJ2-2; the D gene is possibly TRBD2 (7 bases). Germline V gives CDR1 SGHAT, CDR2 FQNNGV. The CDR3 has 15 residues. Trimming removed 2 bases at V and 5 bases at J, with 12 bases between. CDR3 bases: TGTGCCAGCAGCTTATTCGGGGGGCAAACCGGGGAGCTGTTTTTT. It translates to CASSLFGGQTGELFF.

About this clone: Within the sample, other DNA sequences also encode this same CDR3. The gene calls are TRBV13 and TRBJ2-3; maybe TRBD1 (5 bases). This CDR3 contains 15 residues. Trimming removed 2 bases at V and 1 base at J, with 10 bases between. In germline, CDR1 is PRHDT, CDR2 FYEKMQ (reference sequence). The CDR3 region is CASSLSRVGTDTQYF. CDR3 in DNA: TGTGCCAGCAGCTTAAGCAGGGTGGGCACAGATACGCAGTATTTT.

A single count supports this clone. This chain links TRBV7-6 with TRBJ2-7; a weak D match, TRBD2 (6 bases). V lost 6 bases and J 1 base, leaving 13 bases between the germline ends. The CDR3 consists of 14 residues. CDR1 and CDR2 (germline): SGHVS, FNYEAQ. The CDR3 DNA is TGTGCCAGCAGTGTCCTAGCGCCGTCCTACGAGCAGTACTTC. Its translation is CASSVLAPSYEQYF.

The chain uses TRBV9 and TRBJ2-3; the match to TRBD1 covers 7 bases. CDR3 length: 12 residues. In germline, CDR1 is SGDLS, CDR2 YYNGEE. The ends lost 3 bases at V and 7 bases at J; junction bases unmatched: 2. The CDR3 nucleotides are TGTGCCAGCAGCGGGGACAGCAATACGCAGTATTTT. Amino acid sequence: CASSGDSNTQYF.

The V and J genes are TRBV1 and TRBJ2-1; no check of the table's D call, TRBD2, against the DNA was made. TRBV1 is a pseudogene segment. The CDR3 has 16 amino acids. The CDR3 loop is CTSSQGAGGRNNEQFF. The DNA of the CDR3 is TGCACCAGCAGCCAAGGGGCGGGAGGGAGAAACAATGAGCAGTTCTTC.

The table lists this clone with a few counts. The V gene is TRBV10-3, the J gene TRBJ2-7; a possible D gene is TRBD2 (5 bases). V lost 0 bases, J lost 4 bases, and 13 bases lay in between. Germline V gene data show CDR1 as ENHRY and CDR2 as SYGVKD. The CDR3 length is 15 residues. The CDR3 DNA reads as TGTGCCATCAGTGAGTCGCTGGAGAGAGGGTACGAGCAGTACTTC. Translation: CAISESLERGYEQYF.

V gene TRBV7-6 combines with J gene TRBJ2-5; tentatively, D is TRBD2 (6 bases). Per the germline V gene, CDR1 is SGHVS and CDR2 is FNYEAQ. This CDR3 is 14 amino acids long. V lost 6 bases and J 5 bases, leaving 16 bases between the germline ends. The CDR3 reads CASRRRDPVETQYF. CDR3 coding DNA: TGTGCCAGCAGGAGGCGGGATCCGGTCGAGACCCAGTACTTC.

This rearrangement joins TRBV7-8 to TRBJ2-2, with D unclear. This CDR3 contains 16 residues. CDR1 is SGHVS, CDR2 FQNEAQ, per germline. Trimming removed 2 bases at V and 0 bases at J, with 10 bases between. The CDR3 is CASSLLSQPNTGELFF. The DNA for the CDR3 is TGTGCCAGCAGCTTATTAAGCCAACCGAACACCGGGGAGCTGTTTTTT.

This rearrangement joins TRBV6-1 to TRBJ1-1, with D maybe TRBD1 (6 bases). Trimming stripped 10 bases from V and 5 bases from J, with 20 bases between. The CDR3 spans 14 residues. Germline V gene sequence: CDR1 MNHNS, CDR2 SASEGT. As DNA, the CDR3 is TGTGCCACGATGGTGGGGGCTCTTAGGACTGAAGCTTTCTTT. Translated, it gives CATMVGALRTEAFF.